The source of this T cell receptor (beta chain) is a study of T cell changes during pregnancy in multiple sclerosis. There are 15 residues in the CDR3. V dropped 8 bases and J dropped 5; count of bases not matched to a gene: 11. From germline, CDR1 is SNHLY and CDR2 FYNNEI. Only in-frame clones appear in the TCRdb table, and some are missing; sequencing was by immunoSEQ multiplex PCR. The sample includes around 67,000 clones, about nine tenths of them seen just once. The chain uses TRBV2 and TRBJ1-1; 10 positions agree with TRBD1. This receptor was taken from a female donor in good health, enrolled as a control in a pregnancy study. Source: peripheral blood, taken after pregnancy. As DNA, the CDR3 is TGTGCCAGCGGGGACAGGGGCGGTTTTCGGACTGAAGCTTTCTTT. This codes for CASGDRGGFRTEAFF.